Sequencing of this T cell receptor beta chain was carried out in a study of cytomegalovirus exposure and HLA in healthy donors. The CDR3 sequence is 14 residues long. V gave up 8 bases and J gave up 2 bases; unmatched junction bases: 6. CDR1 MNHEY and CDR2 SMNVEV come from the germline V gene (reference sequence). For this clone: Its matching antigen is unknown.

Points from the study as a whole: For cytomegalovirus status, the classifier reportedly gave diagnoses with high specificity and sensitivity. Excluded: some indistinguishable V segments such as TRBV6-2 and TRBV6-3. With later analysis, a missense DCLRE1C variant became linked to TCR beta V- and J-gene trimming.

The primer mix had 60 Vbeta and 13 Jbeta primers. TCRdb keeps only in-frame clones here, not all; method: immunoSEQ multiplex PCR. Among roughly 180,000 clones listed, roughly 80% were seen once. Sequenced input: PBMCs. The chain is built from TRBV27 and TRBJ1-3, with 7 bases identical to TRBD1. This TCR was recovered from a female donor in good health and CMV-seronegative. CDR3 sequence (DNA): TGTGCCAGCGGGGGGACAGAGACTGGAAACACCATATATTTT. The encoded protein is CASGGTETGNTIYF.